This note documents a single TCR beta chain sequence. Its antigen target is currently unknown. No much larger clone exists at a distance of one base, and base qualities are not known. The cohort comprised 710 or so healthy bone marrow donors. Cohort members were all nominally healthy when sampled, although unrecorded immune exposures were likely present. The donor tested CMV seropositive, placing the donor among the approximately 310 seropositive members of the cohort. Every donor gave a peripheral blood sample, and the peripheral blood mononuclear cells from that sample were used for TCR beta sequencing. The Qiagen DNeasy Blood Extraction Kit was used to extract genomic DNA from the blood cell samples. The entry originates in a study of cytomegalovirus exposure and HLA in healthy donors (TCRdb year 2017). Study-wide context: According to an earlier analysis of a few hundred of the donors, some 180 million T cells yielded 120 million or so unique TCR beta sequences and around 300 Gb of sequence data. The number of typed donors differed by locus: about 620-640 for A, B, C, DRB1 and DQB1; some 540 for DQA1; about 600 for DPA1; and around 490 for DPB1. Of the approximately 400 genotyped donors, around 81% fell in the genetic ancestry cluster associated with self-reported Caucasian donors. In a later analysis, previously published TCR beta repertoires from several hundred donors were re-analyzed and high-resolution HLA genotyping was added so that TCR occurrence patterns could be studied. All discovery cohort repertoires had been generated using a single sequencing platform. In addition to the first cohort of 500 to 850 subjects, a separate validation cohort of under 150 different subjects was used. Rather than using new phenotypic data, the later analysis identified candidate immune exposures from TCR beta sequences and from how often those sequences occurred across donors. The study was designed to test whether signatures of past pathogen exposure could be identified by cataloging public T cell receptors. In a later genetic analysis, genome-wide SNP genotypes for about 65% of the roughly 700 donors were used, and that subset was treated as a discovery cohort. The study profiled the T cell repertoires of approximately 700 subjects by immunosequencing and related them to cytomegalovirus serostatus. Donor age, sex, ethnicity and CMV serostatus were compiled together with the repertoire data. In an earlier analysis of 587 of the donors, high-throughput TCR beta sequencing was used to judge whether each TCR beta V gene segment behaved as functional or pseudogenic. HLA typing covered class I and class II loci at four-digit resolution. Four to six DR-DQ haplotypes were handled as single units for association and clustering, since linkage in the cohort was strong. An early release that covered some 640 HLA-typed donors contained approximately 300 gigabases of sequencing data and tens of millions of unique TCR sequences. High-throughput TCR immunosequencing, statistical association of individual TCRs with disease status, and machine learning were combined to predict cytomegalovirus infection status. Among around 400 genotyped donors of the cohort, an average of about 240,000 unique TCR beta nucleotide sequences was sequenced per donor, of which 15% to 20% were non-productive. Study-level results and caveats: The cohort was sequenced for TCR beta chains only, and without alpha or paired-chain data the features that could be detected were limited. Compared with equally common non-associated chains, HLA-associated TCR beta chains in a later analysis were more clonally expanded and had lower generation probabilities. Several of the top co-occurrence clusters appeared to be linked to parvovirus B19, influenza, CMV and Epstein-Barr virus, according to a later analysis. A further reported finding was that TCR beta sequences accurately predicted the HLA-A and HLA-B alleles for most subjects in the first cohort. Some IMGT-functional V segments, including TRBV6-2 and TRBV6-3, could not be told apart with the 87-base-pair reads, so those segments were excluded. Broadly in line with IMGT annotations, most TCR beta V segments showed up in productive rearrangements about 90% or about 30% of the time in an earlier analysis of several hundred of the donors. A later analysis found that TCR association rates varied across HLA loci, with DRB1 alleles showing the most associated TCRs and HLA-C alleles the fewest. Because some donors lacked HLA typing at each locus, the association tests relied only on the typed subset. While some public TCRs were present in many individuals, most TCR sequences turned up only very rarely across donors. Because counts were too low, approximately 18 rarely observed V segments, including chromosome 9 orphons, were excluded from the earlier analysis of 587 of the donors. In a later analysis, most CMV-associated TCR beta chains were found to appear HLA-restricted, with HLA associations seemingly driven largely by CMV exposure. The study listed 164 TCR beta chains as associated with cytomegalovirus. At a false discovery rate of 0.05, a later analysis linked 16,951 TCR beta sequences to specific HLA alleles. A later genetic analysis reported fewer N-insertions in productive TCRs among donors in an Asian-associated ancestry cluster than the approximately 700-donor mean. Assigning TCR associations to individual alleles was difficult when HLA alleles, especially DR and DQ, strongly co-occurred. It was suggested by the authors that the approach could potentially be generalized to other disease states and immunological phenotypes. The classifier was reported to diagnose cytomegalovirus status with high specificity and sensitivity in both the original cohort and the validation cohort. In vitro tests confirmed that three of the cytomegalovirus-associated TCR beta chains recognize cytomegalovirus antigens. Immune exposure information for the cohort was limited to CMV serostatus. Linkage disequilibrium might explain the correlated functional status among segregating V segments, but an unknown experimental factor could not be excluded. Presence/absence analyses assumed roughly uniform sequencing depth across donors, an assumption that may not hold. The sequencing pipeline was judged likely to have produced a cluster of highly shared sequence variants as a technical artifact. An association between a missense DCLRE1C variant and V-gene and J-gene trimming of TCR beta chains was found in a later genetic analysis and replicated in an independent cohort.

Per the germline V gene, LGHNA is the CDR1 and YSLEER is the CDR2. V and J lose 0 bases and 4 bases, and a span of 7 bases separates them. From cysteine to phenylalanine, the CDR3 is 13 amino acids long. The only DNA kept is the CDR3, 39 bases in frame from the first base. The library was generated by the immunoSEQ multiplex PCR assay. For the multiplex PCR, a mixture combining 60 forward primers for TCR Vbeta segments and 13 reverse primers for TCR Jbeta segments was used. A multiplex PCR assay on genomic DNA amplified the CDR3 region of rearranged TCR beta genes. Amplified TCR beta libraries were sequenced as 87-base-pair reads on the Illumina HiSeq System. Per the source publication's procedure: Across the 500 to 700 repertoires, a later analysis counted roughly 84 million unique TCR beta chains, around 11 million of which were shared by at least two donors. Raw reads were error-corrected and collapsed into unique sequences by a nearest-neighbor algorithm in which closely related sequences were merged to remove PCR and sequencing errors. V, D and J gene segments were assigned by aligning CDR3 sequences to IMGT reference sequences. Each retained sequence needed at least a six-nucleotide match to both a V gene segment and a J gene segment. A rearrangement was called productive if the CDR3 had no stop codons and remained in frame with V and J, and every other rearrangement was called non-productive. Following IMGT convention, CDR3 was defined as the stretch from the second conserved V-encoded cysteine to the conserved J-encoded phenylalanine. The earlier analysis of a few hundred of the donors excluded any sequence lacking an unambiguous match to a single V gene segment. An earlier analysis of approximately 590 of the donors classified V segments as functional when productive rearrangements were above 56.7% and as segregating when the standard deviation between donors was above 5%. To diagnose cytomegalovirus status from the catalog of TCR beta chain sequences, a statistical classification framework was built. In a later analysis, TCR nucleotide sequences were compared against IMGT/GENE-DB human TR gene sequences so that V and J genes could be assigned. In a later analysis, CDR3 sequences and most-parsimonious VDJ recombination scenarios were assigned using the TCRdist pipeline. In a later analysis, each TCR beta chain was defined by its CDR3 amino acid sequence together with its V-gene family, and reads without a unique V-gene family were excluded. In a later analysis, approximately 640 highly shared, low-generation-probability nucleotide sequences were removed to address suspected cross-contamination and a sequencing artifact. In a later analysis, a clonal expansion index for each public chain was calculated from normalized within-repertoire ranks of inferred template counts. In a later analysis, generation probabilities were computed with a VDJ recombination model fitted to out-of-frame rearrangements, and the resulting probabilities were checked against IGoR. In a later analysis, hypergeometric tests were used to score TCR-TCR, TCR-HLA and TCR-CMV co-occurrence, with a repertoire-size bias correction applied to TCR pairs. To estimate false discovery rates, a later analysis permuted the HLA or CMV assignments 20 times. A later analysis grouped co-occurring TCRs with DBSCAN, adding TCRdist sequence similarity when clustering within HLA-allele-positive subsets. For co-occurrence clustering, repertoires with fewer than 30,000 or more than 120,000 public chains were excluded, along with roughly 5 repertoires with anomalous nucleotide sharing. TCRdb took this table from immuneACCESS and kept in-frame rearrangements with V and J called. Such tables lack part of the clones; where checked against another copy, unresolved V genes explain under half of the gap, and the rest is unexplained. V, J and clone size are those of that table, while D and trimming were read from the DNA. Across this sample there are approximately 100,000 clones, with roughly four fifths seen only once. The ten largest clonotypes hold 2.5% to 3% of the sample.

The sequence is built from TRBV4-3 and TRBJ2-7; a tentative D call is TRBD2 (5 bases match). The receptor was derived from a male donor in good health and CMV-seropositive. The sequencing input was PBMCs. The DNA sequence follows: TGCGCCAGCAGCCAAGATCGGGGTTACGAGCAGTACTTC. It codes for CASSQDRGYEQYF.